These T cell receptor beta chains were read from a single sample in a study of molecular identifiers for immune sequencing clone quantification. In TCRdb, the PCR reads were re-called with MiXCR into one record per CDR3 protein. The sample records 400,000 to 600,000 distinct CDR3 sequences, about a fifth being singletons. Sequencing was done on a sample of naive CD8+ T cells from blood, with Jurkat cell RNA spiked in. The receptors shown here come from a human donor in good health. Some libraries in this study had Jurkat cell RNA spiked in. CDR3s include the opening cysteine and the closing phenylalanine or tryptophan. Fields, in order: CDR3 protein, V gene, J gene, CDR3 length.

CASSYFSGPNTGELFF	TRBV6-2/TRBV6-3	TRBJ2-2	16
CSAKGLAGDGEQYF	TRBV20-1	TRBJ2-7	14
CASSLSVGKDYGYAF	TRBV7-9	TRBJ1-2	15
CATSEAGAGELFF	TRBV24-1	TRBJ2-2	13
CASSFNAGGRKDTQYF	TRBV7-6	TRBJ2-3	16
CASSISRSNQPQHF	TRBV18	TRBJ1-5	14
CASSFGQSYGYTF	TRBV7-9	TRBJ1-2	13
CASSESPGDTQYF	TRBV2	TRBJ2-3	13
CASSELGDGTQYF	TRBV25-1	TRBJ2-3	13
CASSESREGGIKTQYF	TRBV10-1	TRBJ2-5	16
CASTPGGGLSYEQYF	TRBV7-6	TRBJ2-7	15
CAISGTRNQPQHF	TRBV6-6	TRBJ1-5	13
CASSSRWGEPGETQYF	TRBV7-9	TRBJ2-5	16
CASSSTAGYEQYF	TRBV19	TRBJ2-7	13
CAWTSGIAGELFF	TRBV30	TRBJ2-2	13
CASSLLGGGTDTQYF	TRBV5-1	TRBJ2-3	15
CASGGGGPTHIGQYF	TRBV12-5	TRBJ2-7	15
CASSYSYSYEQYF	TRBV6-2/TRBV6-3	TRBJ2-7	13
CASKWDSSYNEQFF	TRBV28	TRBJ2-1	14
CASSKGTSGDPSYNEQFF	TRBV5-4	TRBJ2-1	18
CATKSGSGYEQYF	TRBV28	TRBJ2-7	13
CAWSLREEERYF	TRBV30	TRBJ2-7	12
CASSPRAGGLPDTQYF	TRBV4-1	TRBJ2-3	16
CASSLVAPSYGADTQYF	TRBV28	TRBJ2-3	17
CASSPGGVPSEQYF	TRBV9	TRBJ2-7	14
CSVTDMGTGELFF	TRBV29-1	TRBJ2-2	13
CACTYDRHRGGYEQYF	TRBV30	TRBJ2-7	16
CASSAGTSYSNQPQHF	TRBV11-2	TRBJ1-5	16
CASSQAVGLIYGYTF	TRBV12-3/TRBV12-4	TRBJ1-2	15
CSVPDGDGGNTIYF	TRBV29-1	TRBJ1-3	14
CASSQDETWANTEAFF	TRBV4-1	TRBJ1-1	16
CASSLSIGRRNQPQHF	TRBV13	TRBJ1-5	16
CASSLSVGKQPQHF	TRBV5-6	TRBJ1-5	14
CASSFMPYNEQFF	TRBV27	TRBJ2-1	13
CASGLGQGIDEQFF	TRBV12-5	TRBJ2-1	14
CSARGGVSSYNEQFF	TRBV29-1	TRBJ2-1	15
CASRQQMGDFYNEQFF	TRBV4-1	TRBJ2-1	16
CASSTRFGPGGTYNEQFF	TRBV28	TRBJ2-1	18
CSARVTGELFF	TRBV20-1	TRBJ2-2	11
CASSYSDSSYEQYF	TRBV6-6	TRBJ2-7	14
CSARGDFSSTDTQYF	TRBV20-1	TRBJ2-3	15
CASGLAVLEQYF	TRBV7-9	TRBJ2-7	12
CASRLGTGLSEAFF	TRBV4-1	TRBJ1-1	14
CSAIGTASYEQYF	TRBV29-1	TRBJ2-7	13
CASTLSWGAPNEQFF	TRBV19	TRBJ2-1	15
CASSITLAGVNEQFF	TRBV19	TRBJ2-1	15
CASSLRVPNTEAFF	TRBV7-9	TRBJ1-1	14
CASSSSGGNEQFF	TRBV2	TRBJ2-1	13
CASSLSGYVGADTQYF	TRBV7-2	TRBJ2-3	16
CASSQDSGGIYEQYF	TRBV4-1	TRBJ2-7	15
CASSLNKAGARYEQYF	TRBV27	TRBJ2-7	16
CASRWGTGIDTGELFF	TRBV27	TRBJ2-2	16
CASNFGAHTGGGFF	TRBV12-3/TRBV12-4	TRBJ2-1	14
CSVLERGFKFF	TRBV29-1	TRBJ2-1	11
CASSLATSGGHEQYF	TRBV5-4	TRBJ2-7	15
CASSPPEGQDSYEQYF	TRBV7-9	TRBJ2-7	16